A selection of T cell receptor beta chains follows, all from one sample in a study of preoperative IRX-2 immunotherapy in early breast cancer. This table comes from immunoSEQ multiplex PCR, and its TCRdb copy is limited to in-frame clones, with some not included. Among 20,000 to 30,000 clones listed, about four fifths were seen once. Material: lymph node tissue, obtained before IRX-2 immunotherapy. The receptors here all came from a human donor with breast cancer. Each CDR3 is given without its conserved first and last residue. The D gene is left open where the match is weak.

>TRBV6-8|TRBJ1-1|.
ASSSGWNTEAF
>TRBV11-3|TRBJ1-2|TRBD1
ASSLGQGATGYT
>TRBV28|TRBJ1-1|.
ASSLLTTEAF
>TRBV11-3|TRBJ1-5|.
ASSLDGGNQPQH
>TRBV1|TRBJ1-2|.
ASSQVPGPSGYT
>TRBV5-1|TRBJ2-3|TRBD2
ASSLVSGASTDTQY
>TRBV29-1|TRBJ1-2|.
SVEWQRAGYT
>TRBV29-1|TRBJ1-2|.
SVEHSTNYGYT
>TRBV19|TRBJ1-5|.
ASTSEGQPQH
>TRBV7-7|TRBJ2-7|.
ASSLEGGLAGEQY
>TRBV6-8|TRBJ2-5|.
ASSYGSGTLRETQY
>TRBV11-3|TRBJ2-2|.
ASSLTGTPNTGELF
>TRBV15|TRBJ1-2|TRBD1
ATSRDRDRGGGYT
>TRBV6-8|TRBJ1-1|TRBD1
ASRSQRQGLNTEAF
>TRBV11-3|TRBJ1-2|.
ASSLGGAAAYGYT
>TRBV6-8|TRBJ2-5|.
ASIYSSRARETQY
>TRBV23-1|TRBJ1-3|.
ASSQDLGRTSGNTIY
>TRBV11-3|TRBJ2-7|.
ASSFSPPAYEQY
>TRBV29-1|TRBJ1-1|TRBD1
SVGTGGTEAF
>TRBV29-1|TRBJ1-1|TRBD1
SVDRGRPPLEAF
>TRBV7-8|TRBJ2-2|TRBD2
ASSFGPSGVRGTGELF
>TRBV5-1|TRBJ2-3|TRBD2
ASSLEGLATDTQY
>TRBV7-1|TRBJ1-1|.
ASSLAGAAEAF
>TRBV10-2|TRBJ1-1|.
ASTPMWGSEAF
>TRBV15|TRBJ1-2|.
ATSRDPGANYGYT
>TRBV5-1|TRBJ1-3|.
ASSPEAGKGGNTIY
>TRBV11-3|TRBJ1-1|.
ASSLGPYPNTEAF
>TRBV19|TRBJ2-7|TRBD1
ASSIGQGGVYEQY
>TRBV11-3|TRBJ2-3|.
ASSLRGGPPGTDTQY
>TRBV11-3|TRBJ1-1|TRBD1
ASSLDRYWGTGGTEAF
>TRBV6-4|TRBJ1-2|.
ASNTVQGPVGYT
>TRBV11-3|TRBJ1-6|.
ASSYRVGAQSPLH
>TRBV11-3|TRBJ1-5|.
ASSLEGSNQPQH
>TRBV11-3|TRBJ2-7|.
ASSLFAGSYEQY
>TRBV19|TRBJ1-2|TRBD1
ASSIGTHRQGNYGYT
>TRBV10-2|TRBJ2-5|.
ASSENGAETQY
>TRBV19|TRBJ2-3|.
ASSWDGPDTQY
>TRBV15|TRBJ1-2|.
ATSRIQGIGYGYT
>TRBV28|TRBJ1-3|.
ASSLIRGSGNTIY
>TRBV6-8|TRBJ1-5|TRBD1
ASSYKGADQPQH
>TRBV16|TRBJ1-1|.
ASSQSARKAF
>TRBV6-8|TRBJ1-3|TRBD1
ASSRGQGRAGNTIY
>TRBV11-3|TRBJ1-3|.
ASSPQSRTEPSGNTIY
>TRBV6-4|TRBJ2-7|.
ASKVAGATYEQY
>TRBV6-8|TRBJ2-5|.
ASSQTFETQY
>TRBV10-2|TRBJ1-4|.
ASSEYRSEKLF
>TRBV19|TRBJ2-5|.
ASARVHSGGIETQY
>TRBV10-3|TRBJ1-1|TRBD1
AISETTGGEAF
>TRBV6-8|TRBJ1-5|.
ASSYSLTAGRGQPQH
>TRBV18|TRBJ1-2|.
ASSPGQAAFYGYT
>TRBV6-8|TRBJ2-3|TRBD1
ASRPLRDRDTDTQY
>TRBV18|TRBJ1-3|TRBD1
ASSPGTEISGNTIY
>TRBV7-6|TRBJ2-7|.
ASSPGTISYEQY
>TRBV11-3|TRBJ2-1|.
ASSSPGSRQDNEQF
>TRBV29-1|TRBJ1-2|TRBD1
SVRQGPSANYGYT
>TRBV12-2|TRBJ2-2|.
AAGGQGSTGELF
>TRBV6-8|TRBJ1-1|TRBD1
ASTLSQGAEAF